The 19 T cell receptor beta chains given below trace back to one sample, sequenced in a study of blood T cell repertoires in COVID-19. Generated by immunoSEQ multiplex PCR, the TCRdb table keeps only in-frame clones and is missing some. The table includes about 250,000 clones, about 88% detected once. The specimen sequenced was PBMCs or T cells enriched from blood (not recorded which). These receptor sequences come from a woman aged 50 to 60 who had recovered from COVID-19.

This chain links TRBV10-3 with TRBJ2-7, with a weak D call TRBD1 (6 bases). V lost 6 bases and J lost 0, with 15 bases in between. The germline CDR1 and CDR2 sequences are ENHRY and SYGVKD. CDR3 length: 15 residues. The CDR3 is CAISQAVDSSYEQYF. The CDR3 DNA is TGTGCCATCAGCCAAGCGGTGGACAGCTCCTACGAGCAGTACTTC.

V usage is TRBV5-4 and J usage is TRBJ2-7; no clear D gene. Trimming stripped 5 bases from V and 12 bases from J, with 18 bases between. The CDR3 is made up of 12 amino acids. CDR1 and CDR2 (germline): SGHNT, YYREEE (reference sequence). CDR3 sequence reads: CASRNSGSPPYF. The DNA for the CDR3 is TGTGCCAGCAGGAACTCGGGTAGTCCCCCGTACTTC. Full variable domain (outside the CDR3, taken from reference TRBV5-4 and TRBJ2-7): ETGVTQSPTHLIKTRGQQVTLRCSSQSGHNTVSWYQQALGQGPQFIFQYYREEENGRGNFPPRFSGLQFPNYSSELNVNALELDDSALYLCASRNSGSPPYFGPGTRLTVT.

This rearrangement joins TRBV30 to TRBJ2-1; D possibly corresponds to TRBD2 (5 bases). Germline lookup yields CDR1 GTSNPN and CDR2 SVGIG (reference sequence). V was cut by 0 bases and J by 5 bases, with 11 bases left in between. This CDR3 has 14 residues. In DNA, the CDR3 is TGTGCCTGGAGTGTAGGGCTAGCAAACAATGAGCAGTTCTTC. This gives the protein CAWSVGLANNEQFF. Supplemented by reference TRBV30 and TRBJ2-1, the full variable domain reads SQTIHQWPATLVQPVGSPLSLECTVEGTSNPNLYWYRQAAGRGLQLLFYSVGIGQISSEVPQNLSASRPQDRQFILSSKKLLLSDSGFYLCAWSVGLANNEQFFGPGTRLTVL.

A word on this clone: This clone may be a read error of a much larger clone one base away. The chain recombines TRBV29-1 with TRBJ2-1; the match to TRBD1 covers 8 bases. J gave up 9 bases and V 7 bases, and 14 bases lay outside the gene matches. Germline CDR1 is SQVTM and CDR2 is ANQGSEA. The CDR3 runs to 14 residues. Written as DNA, the CDR3 is TGCAGCGGGAACCCAGGGGGCCTGGGGGGTGAGCAGTTCTTC. Translated: CSGNPGGLGGEQFF.

CDR3: CASSTRTGLNEQFF. CDR3 sequence (DNA): TGTGCCAGCAGCACCCGGACAGGCCTGAATGAGCAGTTCTTC. This chain connects TRBV7-2 to TRBJ2-1, with 7 bases lining up with TRBD1. V lost 5 bases, J lost 7 bases, and 8 bases stayed unmatched. CDR3 length: 14 amino acids. Germline V lookup: CDR1 SGHTA, CDR2 FQGNSA.

The rearrangement links TRBV2 to TRBJ1-5; unclear D gene. This CDR3 region has 14 residues. Germline V gives CDR1 SNHLY, CDR2 FYNNEI. Trimming removed 7 bases from V and 1 base from J, with 11 bases in between. The CDR3 loop reads CASMEETSNQPQHF. Written as DNA, the CDR3 is TGTGCCAGCATGGAGGAAACGAGCAATCAGCCCCAGCATTTT.

This clone was counted only a few times. V gene TRBV24-1 combines with J gene TRBJ1-2; D ambiguous. Trimming removed 3 bases from V and 7 bases from J, with 14 bases in between. From germline, CDR1 is KGHDR and CDR2 SFDVKD. CDR3 size: 14 residues. The CDR3 spells CATSDRLSEGGYTF. CDR3 bases: TGTGCCACCAGTGATAGGCTGTCCGAGGGTGGCTACACCTTC.

As to this clone: A read error may produce the germline difference seen at one junction end. The V and J genes are TRBV7-3 and TRBJ1-3; D is ambiguous. The CDR3 is 8 residues long. Germline CDR1 reads SGHTA; CDR2 reads FQGTGA. CDR3 sequence (DNA): TGTGCCAGCAGCCCCCGGTGTTTT. It yields the protein CASSPRCF.

Only one count was recorded for this clone. The genes are TRBV29-1 and TRBJ1-1; 7 bases agree with TRBD1. Germline trimming cut 6 bases from V and 3 bases from J; bases unmatched to any gene: 10. The CDR3 has 14 amino acids. Germline CDR1 is SQVTM and CDR2 is ANQGSEA. Written as DNA, the CDR3 is TGCAGCGTAGTCAGACAGGGTCACTACACTGAAGCTTTCTTT. Protein: CSVVRQGHYTEAFF.

The genes are TRBV5-4 and TRBJ2-2, with 9 bases lining up with TRBD2. The V segment lost 1 base and the J segment 2 bases; nucleotides outside the gene matches: 3. The CDR3 is made up of 16 amino acids. Germline V gene sequence: CDR1 SGHNT, CDR2 YYREEE (reference sequence). For the CDR3, the DNA is TGTGCCAGCAGCTTGTATAGCGGGGGAAACACCGGGGAGCTGTTTTTT. It translates to CASSLYSGGNTGELFF.

The J gene is TRBJ1-1, the V gene TRBV6-5; D unclear. CDR3 length: 13 residues. The ends were cut back, 0 bases at V and 4 bases at J, with 6 bases in the middle. The germline V gene has CDR1 MNHEY and CDR2 SVGAGI. DNA for the CDR3: TGTGCCAGCAGTTACTCGTTCATCACTGAAGCTTTCTTT. It translates to CASSYSFITEAFF.

The rearrangement links TRBV24-1 to TRBJ2-2, with 8 bases that match TRBD2. Trimming removed 9 bases from V and 4 bases from J; junction bases left unmatched: 6. The CDR3 spans 14 residues. Germline-derived CDR1 and CDR2 are KGHDR and SFDVKD. In DNA form, the CDR3 reads TGTGCCACCTTGGCGGGAGGTGGCACCGGGGAGCTGTTTTTT. It yields the protein CATLAGGGTGELFF.

The chain has TRBV7-2 and TRBJ1-1; D gene ambiguous. Germline CDR1 SGHTA, CDR2 FQGNSA. Trimming pared 3 bases from V and 7 bases from J, leaving 15 bases between. The CDR3 totals 14 residues. The CDR3 region is CASSFWQADNEAFF. Written as DNA, the CDR3 is TGTGCCAGCAGCTTTTGGCAGGCCGACAATGAAGCTTTCTTT.

The chain has TRBV30 and TRBJ1-1, with 8 bases lining up with TRBD1. This CDR3 spans 14 amino acids. The germline V gene has CDR1 GTSNPN and CDR2 SVGIG (reference sequence). Trimming removed 5 bases from V and 5 bases from J; junction bases left unmatched: 10. As DNA, the CDR3 is TGTGCCTGGGATTCCGGACAGGGAGGTACTGAAGCTTTCTTT. Encoded protein: CAWDSGQGGTEAFF.

CDR3 residues: CASSLTAGRQPQHF. The DNA of the CDR3 is TGTGCCAGCAGCTTAACGGCAGGGAGGCAGCCCCAGCATTTT. The chain joins TRBV7-8 to TRBJ1-5, with D tentatively TRBD1 (5 bases). CDR1 SGHVS and CDR2 FQNEAQ come from the germline V gene. This CDR3 is 14 amino acids long. V was cut by 2 bases and J by 7 bases, with 12 bases left in between.

V usage is TRBV5-1 and J usage is TRBJ2-1; the match to TRBD2 covers 13 bases. The CDR3 contains 16 residues. The germline V gene has CDR1 SGHRS and CDR2 YFSETQ. Trimming took 3 bases from V and 4 from J; bases not matched to a gene: 4. In DNA, the CDR3 is TGCGCCAGCAGCTGGACTAGCGGGAGCGCTTACAATGAGCAGTTCTTC. Translated, it gives CASSWTSGSAYNEQFF.

This chain links TRBV6-2 or TRBV6-3 with TRBJ2-1, with TRBD2 matching over 9 bases. The CDR3 runs to 17 residues. With 5 bases clipped from V and 4 bases from J, the junction kept 12 bases outside the gene matches. Looked up from germline, CDR1 is MNHEY and CDR2 is SVGEGT. The CDR3 region has the DNA TGTGCCAGCAGTAGTACCAGCGGGAGGCTAGTTTACAATGAGCAGTTCTTC. It translates to CASSSTSGRLVYNEQFF.

In its sample, this clone was seen a few times. The rearrangement joins TRBV9 to TRBJ2-1; 13 bases are a match to TRBD2. Germline V CDR1 and CDR2: SGDLS, YYNGEE. Germline trimming cut 3 bases from V and 7 bases from J; bases unmatched to any gene: 7. The CDR3 extends over 16 amino acids. The CDR3 DNA reads TGTGCCAGCAGCGCCTCAGGACTAGCGGGAGTTAATGAGCAGTTCTTC. This translates into CASSASGLAGVNEQFF.

The V gene is TRBV28, the J gene TRBJ1-1; 8 nucleotides agree with TRBD1. Germline CDR1 and CDR2: MDHEN and SYDVKM. This CDR3 is built from 15 residues. With V trimmed by 6 bases and J by 2 bases, 8 bases remained unmatched. The CDR3 nucleotides are TGTGCCAGCAGCCGGGTAGGGACAGGCAACACTGAAGCTTTCTTT. The encoded protein is CASSRVGTGNTEAFF. Using reference TRBV28 and TRBJ1-1 for the parts outside the CDR3, the full variable domain is DVKVTQSSRYLVKRTGEKVFLECVQDMDHENMFWYRQDPGLGLRLIYFSYDVKMKEKGDIPEGYSVSREKKERFSLILESASTNQTSMYLCASSRVGTGNTEAFFGQGTRLTVV.